This T cell receptor (beta chain) appears in the sequencing data of a study of cytomegalovirus exposure and HLA in healthy donors. As for this clone: Its specificity is not known.

In the PCR, 60 Vbeta and 13 Jbeta primers were used. Method: immunoSEQ multiplex PCR; TCRdb's copy keeps in-frame clones and lacks some. The table lists over 150,000 clones, around 77% of them singletons. Study observations and caveats: The productive fraction for most TCR beta V segments was about 87% or about 30% in an earlier analysis. V- and J-gene trimming in TCR beta was tied to a missense DCLRE1C variant by an analysis performed later.

Per the germline V gene, CDR1 is SGHTS and CDR2 is YDEGEE. This CDR3 spans 17 amino acids. With V trimmed by 4 bases and J by 6 bases, 11 bases remained unmatched. The chain uses TRBV5-8 and TRBJ1-5; 12 bases are a match to TRBD1. Sequencing was performed on PBMCs. This receptor was identified in a woman aged 25 to 45 in good health and CMV-seronegative. CDR3 amino acids: CASSPWGGQGAIQPQHF. CDR3 in DNA: TGTGCCAGCAGCCCCTGGGGGGGACAGGGGGCAATTCAGCCCCAGCATTTT.